This T cell receptor beta chain originates from a study of identical twins. Study-wide points: Compared with models, monozygotic twins showed more out-of-frame TCR alpha sharing.

This clonotype has only a few counts. Its target is not known. Each CDR3 protein gets one entry after TCRdb re-called the 5' RACE reads with MiXCR. The sample includes about 520,000 distinct CDR3 sequences, roughly a fifth of them seen just once. Germline CDR1 reads LNHDA; CDR2 reads SQIVND (reference sequence). The CDR3 is 14 residues long. V lost 7 bases to trimming and J lost 0 bases; unmatched junction nucleotides: 5. These same data were also listed under a study on T cells expressing NK-cell markers. Per that study: Sorting in several experiments was restricted by an anti-gamma-delta TCR antibody to alpha-beta TCR T cells. What remained unclear was the HCMV specificity of expanded NKG2C+ T cell clones.

This TCR was recovered from a woman aged 18-29 years in good health. This chain joins TRBV19 and TRBJ1-2; 7 bases align to TRBD1. The sample consisted of CD4+ T cells sorted from blood. This CDR3 reads CASIPGGSNYGYTF. The CDR3 DNA sequence: TGTGCCAGTATCCCAGGGGGATCTAACTATGGCTACACCTTC.